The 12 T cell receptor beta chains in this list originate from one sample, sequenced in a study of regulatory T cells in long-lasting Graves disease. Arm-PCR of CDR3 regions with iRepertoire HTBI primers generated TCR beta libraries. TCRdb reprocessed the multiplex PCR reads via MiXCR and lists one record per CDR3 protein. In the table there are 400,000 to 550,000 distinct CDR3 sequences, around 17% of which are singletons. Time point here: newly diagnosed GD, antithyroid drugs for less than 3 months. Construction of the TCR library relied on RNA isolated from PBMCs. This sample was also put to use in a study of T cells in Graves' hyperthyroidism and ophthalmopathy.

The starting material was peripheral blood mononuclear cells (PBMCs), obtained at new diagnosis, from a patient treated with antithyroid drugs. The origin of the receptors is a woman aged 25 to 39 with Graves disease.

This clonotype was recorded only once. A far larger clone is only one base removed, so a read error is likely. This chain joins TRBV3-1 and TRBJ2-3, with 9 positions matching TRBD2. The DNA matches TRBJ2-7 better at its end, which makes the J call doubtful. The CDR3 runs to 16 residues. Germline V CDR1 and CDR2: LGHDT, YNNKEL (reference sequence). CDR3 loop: CASSPRVSGGSYEQYF. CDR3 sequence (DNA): TGTGCCAGCAGCCCTCGGGTTAGCGGGGGCTCCTACGAGCAGTACTTC.

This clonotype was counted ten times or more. The CDR3 DNA is TGTGCCACCATGGTCGGGGAGAACACTGAAGCTTTCTTT. Protein sequence: CATMVGENTEAFF. The chain is built from TRBV24-1 and TRBJ1-1, with D unresolved. Between the trimmed V and J ends, which lost 8 bases and 1 base, there was a span of 10 bases. CDR1 KGHDR and CDR2 SFDVKD come from the germline V gene. The CDR3 is 13 residues long.

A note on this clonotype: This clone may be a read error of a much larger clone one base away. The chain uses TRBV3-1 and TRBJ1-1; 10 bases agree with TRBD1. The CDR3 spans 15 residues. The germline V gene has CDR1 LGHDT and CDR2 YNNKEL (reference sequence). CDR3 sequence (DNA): TGTGCCAGCAGCCCAGGACAGGGGGGGAACCCTGAAGCTTTCTTT. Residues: CASSPGQGGNPEAFF.

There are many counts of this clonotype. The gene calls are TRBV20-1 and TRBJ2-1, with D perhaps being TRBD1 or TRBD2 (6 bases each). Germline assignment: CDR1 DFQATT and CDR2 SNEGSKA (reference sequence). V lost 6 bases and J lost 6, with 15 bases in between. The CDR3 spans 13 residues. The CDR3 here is CSAWGAGSNEQFF. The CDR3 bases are TGCAGTGCGTGGGGGGCGGGGAGCAATGAGCAGTTCTTC.

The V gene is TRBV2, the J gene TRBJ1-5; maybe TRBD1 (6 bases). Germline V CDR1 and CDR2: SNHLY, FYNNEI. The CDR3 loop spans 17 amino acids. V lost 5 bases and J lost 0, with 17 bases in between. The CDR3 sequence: CASSRRGGLDSNQPQHF. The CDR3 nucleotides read TGTGCCAGCAGTCGTCGTGGGGGCCTAGATAGCAATCAGCCCCAGCATTTT.

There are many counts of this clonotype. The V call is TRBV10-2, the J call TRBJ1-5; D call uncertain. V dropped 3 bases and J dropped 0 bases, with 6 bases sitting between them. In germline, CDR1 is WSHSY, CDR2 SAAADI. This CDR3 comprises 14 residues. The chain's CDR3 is CASSEHHSNQPQHF. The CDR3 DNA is TGCGCCAGCAGTGAACACCATAGCAATCAGCCCCAGCATTTT.

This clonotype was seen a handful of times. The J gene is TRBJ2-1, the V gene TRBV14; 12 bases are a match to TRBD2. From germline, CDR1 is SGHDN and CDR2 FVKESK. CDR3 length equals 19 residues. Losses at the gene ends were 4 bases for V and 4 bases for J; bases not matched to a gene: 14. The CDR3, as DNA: TGTGCCAGCAGCCGAGATAGCGGGACTAGCGGGTTTAGATACAATGAGCAGTTCTTC. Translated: CASSRDSGTSGFRYNEQFF.

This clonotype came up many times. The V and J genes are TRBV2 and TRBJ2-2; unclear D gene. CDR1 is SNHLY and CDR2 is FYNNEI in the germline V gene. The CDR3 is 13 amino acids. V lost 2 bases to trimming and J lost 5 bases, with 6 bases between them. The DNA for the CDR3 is TGTGCCAGCAGTGAACCCGGGACCGGGGAGCTGTTTTTT. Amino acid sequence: CASSEPGTGELFF.

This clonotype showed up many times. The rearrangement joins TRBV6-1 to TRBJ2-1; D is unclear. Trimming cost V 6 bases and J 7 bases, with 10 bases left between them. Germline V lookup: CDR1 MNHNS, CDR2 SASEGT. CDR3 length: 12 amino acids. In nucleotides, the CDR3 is TGTGCCAGCAGAGAGGACCATAATGAGCAGTTCTTC. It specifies CASREDHNEQFF.

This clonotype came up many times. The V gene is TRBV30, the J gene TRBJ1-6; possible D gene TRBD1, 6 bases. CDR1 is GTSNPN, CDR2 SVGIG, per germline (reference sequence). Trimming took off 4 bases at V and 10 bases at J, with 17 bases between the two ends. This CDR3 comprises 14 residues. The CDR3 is CAWINQGFGSPLHF. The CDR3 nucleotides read TGTGCCTGGATTAACCAGGGGTTCGGGTCACCCCTCCACTTT. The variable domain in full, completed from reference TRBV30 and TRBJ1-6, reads SQTIHQWPATLVQPVGSPLSLECTVEGTSNPNLYWYRQAAGRGLQLLFYSVGIGQISSEVPQNLSASRPQDRQFILSSKKLLLSDSGFYLCAWINQGFGSPLHFGNGTRLTVT.

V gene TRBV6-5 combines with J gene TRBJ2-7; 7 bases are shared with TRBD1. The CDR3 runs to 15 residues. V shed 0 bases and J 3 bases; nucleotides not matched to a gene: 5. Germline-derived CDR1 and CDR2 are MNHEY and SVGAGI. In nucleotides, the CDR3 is TGTGCCAGCAGTTACTCGACAGGGCGAATCTACGAGCAGTACTTC. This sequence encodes CASSYSTGRIYEQYF.

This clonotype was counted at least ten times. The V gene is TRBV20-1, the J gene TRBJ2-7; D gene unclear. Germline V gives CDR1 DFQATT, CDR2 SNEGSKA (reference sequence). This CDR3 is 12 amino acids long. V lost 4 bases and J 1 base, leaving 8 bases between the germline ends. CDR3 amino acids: CSATRNSYEQYF. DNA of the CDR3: TGCAGTGCTACCCGGAATTCCTACGAGCAGTACTTC.